The 20 T cell receptor beta chains listed next were all sequenced from one sample in a study of vaccination and CD4 T cells after COVID-19. Their cognate antigens are unknown. At the Johns Hopkins FTIC core, DNA taken from cultured CD4+ T cells was sequenced by way of the Oncomine TCR Beta short-read assay. TCRdb reprocessed the PCR reads via MiXCR and lists one record per CDR3 protein. The sample yields 9,000 to 13,000 distinct CDR3 sequences, roughly 41% seen once. The treatment here: roughly 10-day PBMC culture with coronavirus spike peptide pools or control peptides (ViraFEST assay). The sequenced sample was CD4+ T cells from blood, cultured in vitro, obtained after SARS-CoV-2 vaccination. All receptors come from a human donor who had recovered from COVID-19.

The chain joins TRBV6-1 to TRBJ2-5; weak D call: TRBD2 (6 bases). Looked up from germline, CDR1 is MNHNS and CDR2 is SASEGT. Trimming removed 6 bases from V and 5 bases from J, with 13 bases in between. The CDR3 has 13 residues. CDR3 loop: CASSRGTFETQYF. DNA for the CDR3: TGTGCCAGCAGCCGGGGGACTTTCGAGACCCAGTACTTC.

This clonotype was picked up a small number of times. The chain joins TRBV6-2 or TRBV6-3 to TRBJ2-3, with a tentative D call TRBD1 (5 bases). Germline values: CDR1 MNHEY, CDR2 SVGEGT. The ends were cut back, 2 bases at V and 0 bases at J, with 15 bases in the middle. The CDR3 has 17 residues. CDR3 bases: TGTGCCAGCAGTTACGGGTTTAGACAGATAAGCACAGATACGCAGTATTTT. Residues: CASSYGFRQISTDTQYF.

This sequence joins TRBV20-1 and TRBJ2-2; D gene uncertain. The CDR3 spans 13 residues. V lost 5 bases and J lost 6, with 13 bases in between. Germline V lookup: CDR1 DFQATT, CDR2 SNEGSKA (reference sequence). The CDR3 here is CSAGSPGAGELFF. CDR3 DNA sequence: TGCAGTGCTGGATCCCCTGGTGCCGGGGAGCTGTTTTTT.

V gene TRBV20-1 combines with J gene TRBJ2-3; 14 bases are a match to TRBD2. The CDR3 totals 15 residues. The germline CDR1 and CDR2 sequences are DFQATT and SNEGSKA (reference sequence). The ends lost 5 bases at V and 1 base at J; junction bases unmatched: 2. CDR3 residues: CSAPGLAGGTDTQYF. Here the CDR3 DNA reads TGCAGTGCTCCGGGACTAGCGGGAGGCACAGATACGCAGTATTTT.

The chain combines TRBV6-1 with TRBJ2-7; 11 bases are shared with TRBD1. The CDR3 runs to 14 residues. J was trimmed by 6 bases and V by 6 bases; bases with no gene match: 7. Germline V CDR1 and CDR2: MNHNS, SASEGT. CDR3 loop: CASRSWGQGVEQYF. CDR3 nucleotide sequence: TGTGCCAGCAGATCTTGGGGACAGGGGGTCGAGCAGTACTTC.

This clonotype has just a few counts. The V and J genes are TRBV7-2 and TRBJ2-1; D uncertain. The CDR3 is 16 amino acids. Germline CDR1 SGHTA, CDR2 FQGNSA. Trimming removed 1 base at V and 4 bases at J, with 14 bases between. The CDR3: CASSLGPVGLYNEQFF. CDR3 coding DNA: TGTGCCAGCAGCTTAGGGCCAGTCGGGCTTTACAATGAGCAGTTCTTC. The full variable domain, with the rest looked up from reference TRBV7-2 and TRBJ2-1, is GAGVSQSPSNKVTEKGKDVELRCDPISGHTALYWYRQSLGQGLEFLIYFQGNSAPDKSGLPSDRFSAERTGGSVSTLTIQRTQQEDSAVYLCASSLGPVGLYNEQFFGPGTRLTVL.

The chain has TRBV5-4 and TRBJ1-1; no clear D. Looked up from germline, CDR1 is SGHNT and CDR2 is YYREEE (reference sequence). The length of the CDR3 is 14 residues. V was pared by 1 base and J by 4 bases, with 11 bases between. The chain's CDR3 is CASSLTGSTTEAFF. CDR3 coding DNA: TGTGCCAGCAGCTTGACGGGTAGCACCACTGAAGCTTTCTTT.

This rearrangement joins TRBV20-1 to TRBJ2-1, with 7 bases aligning to TRBD1. This CDR3 has 13 amino acids. The V gene's germline CDR1 is DFQATT and CDR2 SNEGSKA (reference sequence). Losses at the gene ends were 6 bases for V and 15 bases for J; bases not matched to a gene: 17. The CDR3 sequence: CSASLGGHPFVFF. Here the CDR3 DNA reads TGCAGTGCAAGCCTAGGGGGCCATCCTTTTGTGTTCTTC.

This chain uses TRBV28 with TRBJ1-6; no definite D call. Germline-derived CDR1 and CDR2 are MDHEN and SYDVKM. The CDR3 length is 11 residues. Trimming took 4 bases from V and 12 from J, leaving 7 bases between them. CDR3 region: CASSWGLPLHF. The CDR3 DNA is TGTGCCAGCAGTTGGGGTTTACCCCTCCACTTT.

This chain connects TRBV6-5 to TRBJ2-4; 10 nucleotides agree with TRBD1. Per germline, CDR1 MNHEY and CDR2 SVGAGI. J was trimmed by 4 bases and V by 2 bases; bases with no gene match: 2. The CDR3 is 15 residues long. CDR3 DNA: TGTGCCAGCAGTTACGGGGGACAGGGGAAAAACATTCAGTACTTC. Amino acid sequence: CASSYGGQGKNIQYF.

This clonotype was observed a few times. The genes are TRBV7-9 and TRBJ1-2; 8 nucleotides align to TRBD1. CDR3 length: 15 amino acids. Germline lookup yields CDR1 SEHNR and CDR2 FQNEAQ (reference sequence). Unmatched junction bases numbered 10, after V lost 4 bases and J lost 6 bases. CDR3: CASSSTDREHHGYTF. The DNA of the CDR3 is TGTGCCAGCAGCTCAACGGACAGGGAACATCATGGCTACACCTTC.

The table lists this clonotype with a few counts. The chain uses TRBV6-1 and TRBJ1-1; weak D call: TRBD1 (6 bases). The germline V gene encodes CDR1 MNHNS and CDR2 SASEGT. Trimming left V 6 bases short and J 1 base short, with 21 bases between. The CDR3 runs to 17 residues. CDR3 coding DNA: TGTGCCAGCAGCCATTCTACAGGGTCTTCGGGGAACACTGAAGCTTTCTTT. As protein: CASSHSTGSSGNTEAFF.

The chain is built from TRBV12-3 or TRBV12-4 and TRBJ1-5; the D is unclear. CDR3 length equals 14 residues. Trimming stripped 3 bases from V and 0 bases from J, with 6 bases between. The CDR3 protein is CASSFGDSNQPQHF. The CDR3 bases are TGTGCCAGCAGTTTTGGGGATAGCAATCAGCCCCAGCATTTT.

The V call is TRBV6-1, the J call TRBJ1-5; D is uncertain. The length of the CDR3 is 15 residues. Germline CDR1 is MNHNS and CDR2 is SASEGT. The V end was cut by 1 base, the J end by 4 bases, with 11 bases between. CDR3 coding DNA: TGTGCCAGCAGTGAAGGCATCAGGTTAAATCAGCCCCAGCATTTT. As protein: CASSEGIRLNQPQHF.

The rearrangement joins TRBV5-6 to TRBJ2-5; TRBD1 aligns across 7 bases. The CDR3 length is 16 residues. The V segment lost 0 bases and the J segment 5 bases; nucleotides outside the gene matches: 10. Germline V gives CDR1 SGHDT, CDR2 YYEEEE. The DNA of the CDR3 is TGTGCCAGCAGCTTGGAGGGACAGCTCAGTCTGGAGACCCAGTACTTC. Translated: CASSLEGQLSLETQYF. Based on the CDR3 plus reference TRBV5-6 and TRBJ2-5, the full variable domain is DAGVTQSPTHLIKTRGQQVTLRCSPKSGHDTVSWYQQALGQGPQFIFQYYEEEERQRGNFPDRFSGHQFPNYSSELNVNALLLGDSALYLCASSLEGQLSLETQYFGPGTRLLVL.

This clonotype was detected only a few times. V gene TRBV15 combines with J gene TRBJ1-2; weak D call: TRBD1 (6 bases). Trimming took 2 bases from V and 4 from J, leaving 14 bases between them. The germline gives CDR1 LNHNV, CDR2 YYDKDF (reference sequence). The CDR3 loop spans 15 amino acids. DNA for the CDR3: TGTGCCACCAGCAGAACCACAGGGACCTCCTATGGCTACACCTTC. Amino acid sequence: CATSRTTGTSYGYTF.

V is TRBV15 and J is TRBJ1-5; D gene ambiguous. The CDR3 has 15 residues. The germline V gene has CDR1 LNHNV and CDR2 YYDKDF (reference sequence). Deletions cut 0 bases from V and 7 bases from J, with 13 bases between. The CDR3 DNA follows: TGTGCCACCAGCAGAGATCCGGGCCTTGGGCAGCCCCAGCATTTT. This gives the protein CATSRDPGLGQPQHF.

The V gene is TRBV20-1, the J gene TRBJ2-1; 8 bases align to TRBD2. The germline gives CDR1 DFQATT, CDR2 SNEGSKA (reference sequence). CDR3 length equals 15 residues. Germline trimming cut 3 bases from V and 5 bases from J; bases unmatched to any gene: 9. In nucleotides, the CDR3 is TGCAGTGCTAGCAAAGCGGGAGCCCATGACAATGAGCAGTTCTTC. It codes for CSASKAGAHDNEQFF.

This clonotype has only a few counts. This rearrangement joins TRBV20-1 to TRBJ1-5, with 12 nucleotides matching TRBD1. Germline assignment: CDR1 DFQATT and CDR2 SNEGSKA (reference sequence). After removal of 3 bases from V and 3 bases from J, the junction contained 6 bases not matched to a gene. The CDR3 runs 16 residues. The CDR3 sequence is CSASYGTGGFNQPQHF. The CDR3 DNA reads as TGCAGTGCTAGTTACGGGACAGGGGGCTTCAATCAGCCCCAGCATTTT.

The chain has TRBV7-9 and TRBJ2-5; either TRBD1 or TRBD2 may supply D (6 bases each). Germline V gene data show CDR1 as SEHNR and CDR2 as FQNEAQ (reference sequence). The germline V and J ends were trimmed by 5 bases and 2 bases, with 18 bases remaining between them. The length of the CDR3 is 16 residues. In DNA form, the CDR3 reads TGTGCCAGCAGCCCGAACCCCCGGGGGCTGCAAGAGACCCAGTACTTC. Translating gives CASSPNPRGLQETQYF.